This T cell receptor (beta chain) came from a study of T cell responses to AZD1222 COVID-19 vaccine. Germline V CDR1 and CDR2: SGHRS, YFSETQ. This CDR3 spans 15 amino acids. V gave up 4 bases and J gave up 8 bases; unmatched junction bases: 9. Using immunoSEQ multiplex PCR, the repertoire was profiled, and TCRdb retains in-frame clones only, with some absent. The sample comprises approximately 130,000 clones, roughly 87% of which are singletons, and over 9% rests with the top ten. This clonotype was obtained from an adult who received the AZD1222 COVID-19 vaccine. Source: peripheral blood, taken 28 days after the second AZD1222 dose. This chain uses TRBV5-1 with TRBJ1-6; TRBD1 matches 7 bases. The CDR3 bases are TGCGCCAGCAGCGGGGGGACAGTCAGGGATTCACCCCTCCACTTT. Translated: CASSGGTVRDSPLHF.